A single T cell receptor (beta chain) is shown here with its context. This entry belongs to a study of blood T cell repertoires in COVID-19. Generated by immunoSEQ multiplex PCR, the TCRdb table keeps only in-frame clones and is missing some. Among about 210,000 clones listed, 84% were seen once. V was pared by 2 bases and J by 6 bases, with 14 bases of the junction left unmatched. Germline V CDR1 and CDR2: SEHNR, FQNEAQ (reference sequence). This CDR3 has 17 amino acids. This receptor was identified in a woman in her twenties or thirties who had been exposed to COVID-19. Sequencing used PBMCs or T cells enriched from blood (not recorded which). V and J are TRBV7-9 and TRBJ1-1, with TRBD1 matching 8 bases. The CDR3 is CASSLRAGGLVFPEAFF. In DNA form, the CDR3 reads TGTGCCAGCAGCTTACGGGCAGGGGGCTTGGTATTCCCTGAAGCTTTCTTT.